This record concerns one TCR beta chain sequence. The sample belongs to a study of blood T cell repertoires in COVID-19. Turning to the study itself: Whether acute or convalescent, the COVID-19 samples came from the United States, Italy and Spain. T cells, B-cell-depleted T cells, or PBMCs provided the cDNA or gDNA that served as material.

Authors' analysis steps: Reference gene primer amplification yielded estimated nucleated cell counts. Clones were read by immunoSEQ multiplex PCR, and TCRdb kept only the in-frame ones, dropping some. V and J calls plus clone size are reproduced from that table; the DNA served to infer D and trimming. The sample carries 140,000 to 150,000 clones, 87% recorded once. J was trimmed by 2 bases and V by 1 base; bases with no gene match: 15. Per germline, CDR1 SGHVS and CDR2 FQNEAQ. This CDR3 has 21 residues. The source is a man aged 80 or over with acute or convalescent COVID-19. Material: peripheral blood. The chain employs TRBV7-8 and TRBJ2-3; TRBD2 matches 13 bases. CDR3 DNA: TGTGCCAGCAGCTTAGGGGAGGGGTCCGCGACTAGCGGGAGGAACACAGATACGCAGTATTTT. Residues: CASSLGEGSATSGRNTDTQYF.